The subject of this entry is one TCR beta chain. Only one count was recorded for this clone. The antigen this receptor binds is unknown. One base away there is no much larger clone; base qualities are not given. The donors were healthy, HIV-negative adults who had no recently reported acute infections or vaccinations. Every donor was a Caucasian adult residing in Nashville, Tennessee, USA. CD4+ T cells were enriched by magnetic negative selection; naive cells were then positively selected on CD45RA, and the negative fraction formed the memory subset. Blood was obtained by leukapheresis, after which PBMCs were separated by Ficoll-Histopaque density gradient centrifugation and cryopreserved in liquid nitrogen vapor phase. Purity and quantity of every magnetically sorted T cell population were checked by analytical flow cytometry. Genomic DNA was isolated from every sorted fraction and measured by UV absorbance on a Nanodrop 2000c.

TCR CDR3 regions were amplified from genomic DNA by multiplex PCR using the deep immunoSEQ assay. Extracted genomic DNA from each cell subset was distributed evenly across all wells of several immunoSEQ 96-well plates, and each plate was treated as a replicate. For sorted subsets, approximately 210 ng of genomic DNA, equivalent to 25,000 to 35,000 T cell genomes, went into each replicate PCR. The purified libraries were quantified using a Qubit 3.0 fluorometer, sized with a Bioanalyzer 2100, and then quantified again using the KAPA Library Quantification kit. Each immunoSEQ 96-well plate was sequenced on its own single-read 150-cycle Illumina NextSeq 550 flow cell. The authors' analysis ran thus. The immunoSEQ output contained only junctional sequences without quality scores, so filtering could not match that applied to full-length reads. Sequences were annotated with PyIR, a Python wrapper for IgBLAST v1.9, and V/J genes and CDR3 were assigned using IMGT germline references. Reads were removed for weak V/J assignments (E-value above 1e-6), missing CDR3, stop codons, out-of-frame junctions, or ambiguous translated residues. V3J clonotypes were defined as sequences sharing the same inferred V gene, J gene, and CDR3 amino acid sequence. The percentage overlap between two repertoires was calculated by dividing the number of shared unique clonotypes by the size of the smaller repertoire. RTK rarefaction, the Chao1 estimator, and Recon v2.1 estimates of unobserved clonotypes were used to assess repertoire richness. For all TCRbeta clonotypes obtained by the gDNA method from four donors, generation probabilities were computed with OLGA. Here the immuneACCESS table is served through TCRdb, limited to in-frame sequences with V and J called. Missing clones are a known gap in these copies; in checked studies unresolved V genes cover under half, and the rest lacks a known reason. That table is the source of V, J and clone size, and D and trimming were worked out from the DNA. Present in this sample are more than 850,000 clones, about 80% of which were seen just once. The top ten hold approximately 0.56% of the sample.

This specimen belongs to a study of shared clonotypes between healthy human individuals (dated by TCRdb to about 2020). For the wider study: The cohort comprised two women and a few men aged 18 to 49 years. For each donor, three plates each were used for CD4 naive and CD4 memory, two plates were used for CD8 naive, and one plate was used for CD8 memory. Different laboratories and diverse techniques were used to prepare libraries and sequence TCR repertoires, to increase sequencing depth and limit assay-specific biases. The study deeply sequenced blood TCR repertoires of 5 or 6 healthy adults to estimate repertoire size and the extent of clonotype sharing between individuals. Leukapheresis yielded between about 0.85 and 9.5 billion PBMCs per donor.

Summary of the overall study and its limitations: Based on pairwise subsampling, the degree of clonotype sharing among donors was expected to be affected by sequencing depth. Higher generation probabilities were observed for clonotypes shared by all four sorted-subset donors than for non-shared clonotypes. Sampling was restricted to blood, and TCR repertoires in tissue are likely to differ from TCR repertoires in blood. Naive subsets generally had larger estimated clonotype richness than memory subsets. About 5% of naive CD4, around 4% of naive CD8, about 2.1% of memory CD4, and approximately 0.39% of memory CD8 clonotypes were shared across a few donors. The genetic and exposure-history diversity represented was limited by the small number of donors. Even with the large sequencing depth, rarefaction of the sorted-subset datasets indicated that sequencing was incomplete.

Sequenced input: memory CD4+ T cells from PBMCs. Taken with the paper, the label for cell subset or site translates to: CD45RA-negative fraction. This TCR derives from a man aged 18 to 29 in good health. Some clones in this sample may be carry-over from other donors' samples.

The CDR3 reads as follows: CASSSQPQGGGEKLFF. The nucleotides read TGCGCCAGCAGCTCCCAACCACAGGGGGGAGGTGAAAAACTGTTTTTT. Recombination joined TRBV5-1 with TRBJ1-4, with 8 bases aligning to TRBD1. Taken from cysteine to phenylalanine, the CDR3 has 16 residues. The CDR3 DNA has 48 bases and is translated from base 1. The germline V gene yields SGHRS for CDR1 and YFSETQ for CDR2. For this chain, trimming is 3 bases at the V end and 7 bases at the J end, and the number of junction bases without a gene match is 11.